These 20 T cell receptor beta chains originate from one sample sequenced in a study of cytomegalovirus exposure and HLA in healthy donors. Use of 60 Vbeta and 13 Jbeta primers characterized the PCR. The method was immunoSEQ multiplex PCR; TCRdb's version includes in-frame clones alone and lacks a portion of them. The table shows 150,000 to 200,000 clones, with around 74% occurring only once. Specimen: PBMCs. Every receptor here comes from a male donor in good health and CMV-seronegative.

The rearrangement links TRBV10-3 to TRBJ2-3; unclear D gene. Per the germline V gene, CDR1 is ENHRY and CDR2 is SYGVKD. Trimming left V 5 bases short and J 8 bases short, with 11 bases between. The CDR3 spans 12 residues. The CDR3: CAISLPSGTQYF. CDR3 nucleotide sequence: TGTGCCATCAGTCTACCGTCGGGTACGCAGTATTTT.

The genes are TRBV9 and TRBJ1-3; 7 bases align to TRBD1. The CDR3 runs to 16 residues. Per germline, CDR1 SGDLS and CDR2 YYNGEE. The J segment lost 0 bases and the V segment lost 0 bases, leaving 3 bases of the junction unmatched. The CDR3 sequence is CASSVAGQRSGNTIYF. The DNA of the CDR3 is TGTGCCAGCAGCGTAGCGGGACAGCGCTCTGGAAACACCATATATTTT.

This clone was counted a single time. The chain links TRBV6-5 to TRBJ2-7; 7 positions match TRBD1. Germline values: CDR1 MNHEY, CDR2 SVGAGI. This CDR3 has 14 residues. J was trimmed by 5 bases and V by 4 bases; bases with no gene match: 8. DNA of the CDR3: TGTGCCAGCAGTTCTTTAGACAGGGAGAACGAGCAGTACTTC. Translation: CASSSLDRENEQYF.

This chain connects TRBV28 to TRBJ2-5; tentatively, D is TRBD1 (5 bases). The germline CDR1 and CDR2 sequences are MDHEN and SYDVKM. Between the trimmed V and J ends, which lost 0 bases and 5 bases, there was a span of 13 bases. This CDR3 contains 15 residues. The CDR3 nucleotides are TGTGCCAGCAGTTTATGGGGCAGGGCCCGGGAGACCCAGTACTTC. This translates into CASSLWGRARETQYF.

There are a few counts of this clone. CDR3 DNA: TGCAGTGCTAGGTTTTTCGGGGAAGCTTTCTTT. It specifies CSARFFGEAFF. V is TRBV20-1 and J is TRBJ1-1; D not certain. Germline CDR1 and CDR2: DFQATT and SNEGSKA (reference sequence). Between the trimmed V and J ends, which lost 3 bases and 8 bases, there was a span of 10 bases. CDR3 length equals 11 residues.

The chain combines TRBV2 with TRBJ1-1; no firm D call. V lost 2 bases and J lost 4, with 11 bases in between. Germline CDR1 reads SNHLY; CDR2 reads FYNNEI. The CDR3 is 14 amino acids. Written as DNA, the CDR3 is TGTGCCAGCAGTGAAACCTCGGCGGGCACTGAAGCTTTCTTT. Its translation: CASSETSAGTEAFF.

This rearrangement joins TRBV30 to TRBJ2-2, with 7 bases matching TRBD1. This CDR3 comprises 14 residues. Germline trimming cut 0 bases from V and 5 bases from J; bases unmatched to any gene: 3. Germline loops: CDR1 GTSNPN, CDR2 SVGIG (reference sequence). CDR3 nucleotide sequence: TGTGCCTGGAGTGTTCACAGGGGAACCGGGGAGCTGTTTTTT. Its translation is CAWSVHRGTGELFF. Combining the CDR3 with reference TRBV30 and TRBJ2-2 gives the whole variable domain SQTIHQWPATLVQPVGSPLSLECTVEGTSNPNLYWYRQAAGRGLQLLFYSVGIGQISSEVPQNLSASRPQDRQFILSSKKLLLSDSGFYLCAWSVHRGTGELFFGEGSRLTVL.

This chain links TRBV19 with TRBJ2-3, with D possibly TRBD2 on 6 matching bases. The V end was cut by 8 bases, the J end by 1 base, with 10 bases between. The CDR3 is made up of 13 amino acids. Germline V gives CDR1 LNHDA, CDR2 SQIVND (reference sequence). The CDR3 bases are TGTGCCAGTGCGGGACTGCGCACAGATACGCAGTATTTT. Encoded protein: CASAGLRTDTQYF. The full variable domain, in which reference TRBV19 and TRBJ2-3 provide the parts outside the CDR3, is DGGITQSPKYLFRKEGQNVTLSCEQNLNHDAMYWYRQDPGQGLRLIYYSQIVNDFQKGDIAEGYSVSREKKESFPLTVTSAQKNPTAFYLCASAGLRTDTQYFGPGTRLTVL.

This sequence joins TRBV6-6 and TRBJ1-6, with D maybe TRBD1 (5 bases). V was trimmed by 6 bases and J by 10 bases, leaving 16 bases between them. CDR3 length: 14 amino acids. Looked up from germline, CDR1 is MNHNY and CDR2 is SVGAGI (reference sequence). The DNA for the CDR3 is TGTGCCAGCAGACCACAGGTCGGTTGGTCACCCCTCCACTTT. This sequence encodes CASRPQVGWSPLHF.

This clone was detected a few times. V usage is TRBV11-3 and J usage is TRBJ2-2; TRBD2 aligns across 11 bases. J was trimmed by 6 bases and V by 9 bases; bases with no gene match: 6. This CDR3 has 14 residues. The germline V gene encodes CDR1 SGHNT and CDR2 YENEEA. The CDR3 is CASSGRAISGELFF. The CDR3 DNA is TGTGCCAGTAGCGGGAGGGCCATCTCCGGGGAGCTGTTTTTT.

The table lists this clone with a count of one. The gene calls are TRBV6-5 and TRBJ1-3; D remains unclear. The V gene's germline CDR1 is MNHEY and CDR2 SVGAGI. The CDR3 loop spans 16 amino acids. The V and J ends lost 2 bases and 0 bases respectively, with 11 bases between them. The CDR3 is CASSYGLWSSGNTIYF. In DNA, the CDR3 is TGTGCCAGCAGTTACGGACTCTGGAGCTCTGGAAACACCATATATTTT.

The chain links TRBV5-1 to TRBJ2-7, with a possible D match to TRBD1 (5 bases). V lost 7 bases and J lost 6, with 11 bases in between. Germline CDR1 reads SGHRS; CDR2 reads YFSETQ. The CDR3 length is 11 residues. The CDR3 here is CASSGGAEQYF. For the CDR3, the DNA is TGCGCCAGCTCCGGTGGGGCCGAGCAGTACTTC.

This chain uses TRBV19 with TRBJ2-1; possible D gene TRBD2, 6 bases. V shed 1 base and J shed 0 bases, with 13 bases lying between them. Germline CDR1 reads LNHDA; CDR2 reads SQIVND (reference sequence). The CDR3 loop spans 17 amino acids. CDR3 amino acids: CASSIVGGSNSYNEQFF. DNA for the CDR3: TGTGCCAGTAGTATAGTTGGGGGGTCAAACTCCTACAATGAGCAGTTCTTC.

This chain joins TRBV5-4 and TRBJ2-5; perhaps TRBD1 as D (6 bases). Germline CDR1 reads SGHNT; CDR2 reads YYREEE (reference sequence). CDR3 length: 14 residues. Trimming stripped 0 bases from V and 2 bases from J, with 8 bases between. The CDR3 is CASSLAQGQETQYF. CDR3 coding DNA: TGTGCCAGCAGCTTGGCACAGGGTCAAGAGACCCAGTACTTC.

The chain links TRBV27 to TRBJ2-2; 15 nucleotides match TRBD2. Per the germline V gene, CDR1 is MNHEY and CDR2 is SMNVEV (reference sequence). Unmatched junction bases numbered 8, after V lost 6 bases and J lost 9 bases. The CDR3 loop spans 16 amino acids. The chain's CDR3 is CASRLGLAGGTRELFF. Here the CDR3 DNA reads TGTGCCAGCAGATTAGGACTAGCGGGAGGGACCCGGGAGCTGTTTTTT.

The gene calls are TRBV6-6 and TRBJ1-2; 7 bases fit TRBD1. The germline CDR1 and CDR2 sequences are MNHNY and SVGAGI (reference sequence). The CDR3 is 15 amino acids. The V gene end was trimmed by 4 bases and the J gene end by 0 bases; junction bases not matched to a gene: 5. The CDR3 reads CASSFRQGANYGYTF. For the CDR3, the DNA is TGTGCCAGCAGTTTCCGACAGGGAGCTAACTATGGCTACACCTTC.

The chain has TRBV29-1 and TRBJ2-3; TRBD2 matches at 8 bases. Germline V gene lookup returns CDR1 SQVTM and CDR2 ANQGSEA. After removal of 6 bases from V and 4 bases from J, the junction contained 0 bases not matched to a gene. This CDR3 comprises 11 residues. The CDR3 region has the DNA TGCAGCGTCGGGGGGGCAGATACGCAGTATTTT. This encodes CSVGGADTQYF.

The V gene is TRBV4-1, the J gene TRBJ1-1; 9 nucleotides line up with TRBD1. Trimming at V came to 4 bases and at J to 3 bases, leaving 6 bases not matched to a gene. Germline values: CDR1 MGHRA, CDR2 YSYEKL. The CDR3 sequence is 15 residues long. Here the CDR3 DNA reads TGCGCCAGCAGCCTGACAGGGGGAGGGGACACTGAAGCTTTCTTT. This translates into CASSLTGGGDTEAFF.

This clone was found once. Other DNA sequences of this sample code for an identical CDR3. The chain carries TRBV30 and TRBJ1-6; weak D call: TRBD1 (5 bases). V shed 3 bases and J shed 3 bases, with 9 bases lying between them. The CDR3 has 14 residues. Germline lookup yields CDR1 GTSNPN and CDR2 SVGIG (reference sequence). The CDR3 coding sequence is TGTGCCTGGAGGAAGACAGACTATAATTCACCCCTCCACTTT. Its protein product is CAWRKTDYNSPLHF.

The chain links TRBV5-4 to TRBJ1-2; 7 bases are shared with TRBD1. The CDR3 length is 14 residues. CDR1 SGHNT and CDR2 YYREEE come from the germline V gene (reference sequence). V dropped 4 bases and J dropped 0; count of bases not matched to a gene: 3. CDR3 DNA sequence: TGTGCCAGCAGCGTAGGGACAGCTAACTATGGCTACACCTTC. Protein: CASSVGTANYGYTF. The variable domain in full, completed from reference TRBV5-4 and TRBJ1-2, reads ETGVTQSPTHLIKTRGQQVTLRCSSQSGHNTVSWYQQALGQGPQFIFQYYREEENGRGNFPPRFSGLQFPNYSSELNVNALELDDSALYLCASSVGTANYGYTFGSGTRLTVV.